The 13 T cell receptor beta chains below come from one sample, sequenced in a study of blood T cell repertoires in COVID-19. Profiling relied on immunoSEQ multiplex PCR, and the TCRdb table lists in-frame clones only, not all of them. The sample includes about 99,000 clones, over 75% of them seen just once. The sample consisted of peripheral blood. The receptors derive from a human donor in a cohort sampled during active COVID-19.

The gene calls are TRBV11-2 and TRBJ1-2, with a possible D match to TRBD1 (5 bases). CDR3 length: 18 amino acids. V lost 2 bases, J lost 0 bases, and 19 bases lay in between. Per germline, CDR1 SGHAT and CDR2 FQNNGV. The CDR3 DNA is TGTGCCAGCAGCTTAACCTTTCAGGGCCCCAGGTCTAACTATGGCTACACCTTC. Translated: CASSLTFQGPRSNYGYTF.

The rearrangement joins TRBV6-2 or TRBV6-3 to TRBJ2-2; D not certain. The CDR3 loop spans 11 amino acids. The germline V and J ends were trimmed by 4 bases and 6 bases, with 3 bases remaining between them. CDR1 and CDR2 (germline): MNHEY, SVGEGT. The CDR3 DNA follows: TGTGCCAGCAGTTCCGCCGGGGAGCTGTTTTTT. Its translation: CASSSAGELFF.

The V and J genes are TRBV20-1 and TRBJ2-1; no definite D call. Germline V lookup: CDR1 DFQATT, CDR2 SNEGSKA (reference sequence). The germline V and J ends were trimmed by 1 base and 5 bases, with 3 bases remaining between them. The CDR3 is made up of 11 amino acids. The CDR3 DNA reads TGCAGTGCTAGAGGCGACAATGAGCAGTTCTTC. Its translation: CSARGDNEQFF.

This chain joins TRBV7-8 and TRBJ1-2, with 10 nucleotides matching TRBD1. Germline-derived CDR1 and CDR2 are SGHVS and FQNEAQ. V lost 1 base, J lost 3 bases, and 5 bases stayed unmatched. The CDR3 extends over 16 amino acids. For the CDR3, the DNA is TGTGCCAGCAGCTTAGGGGGGACAGGGGAGCACTATGGCTACACCTTC. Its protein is CASSLGGTGEHYGYTF.

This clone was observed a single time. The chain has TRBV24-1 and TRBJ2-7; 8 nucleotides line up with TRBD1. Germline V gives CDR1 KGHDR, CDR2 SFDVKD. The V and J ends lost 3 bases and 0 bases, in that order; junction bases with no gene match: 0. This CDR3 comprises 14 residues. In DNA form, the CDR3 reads TGTGCCACCAGTGATGGACAGGGCTCCTACGAGCAGTACTTC. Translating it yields CATSDGQGSYEQYF.

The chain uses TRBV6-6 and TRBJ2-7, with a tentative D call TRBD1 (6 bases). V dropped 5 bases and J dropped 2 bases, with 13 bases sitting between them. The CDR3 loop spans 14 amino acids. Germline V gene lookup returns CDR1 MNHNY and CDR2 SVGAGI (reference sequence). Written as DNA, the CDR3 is TGTGCCAGCAGTGACAGGTTAACCGCCTACGAGCAGTACTTC. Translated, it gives CASSDRLTAYEQYF.

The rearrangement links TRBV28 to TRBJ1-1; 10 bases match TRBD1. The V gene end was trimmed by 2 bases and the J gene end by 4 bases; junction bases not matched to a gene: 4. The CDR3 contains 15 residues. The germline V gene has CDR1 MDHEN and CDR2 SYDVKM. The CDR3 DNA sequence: TGTGCCAGCAGTTTACTGGGACAGGGGAGCACTGAAGCTTTCTTT. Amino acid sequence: CASSLLGQGSTEAFF.

CDR3 residues: CAWSGVLAKNIQYF. The CDR3 nucleotides read TGTGCCTGGAGTGGTGTCTTAGCCAAAAACATTCAGTACTTC. The chain recombines TRBV30 with TRBJ2-4, with D hard to call. The V and J ends lost 1 base and 0 bases respectively, with 7 bases between them. The V gene's germline CDR1 is GTSNPN and CDR2 SVGIG (reference sequence). The CDR3 contains 14 residues. The full variable domain, rest sourced from reference TRBV30 and TRBJ2-4, is SQTIHQWPATLVQPVGSPLSLECTVEGTSNPNLYWYRQAAGRGLQLLFYSVGIGQISSEVPQNLSASRPQDRQFILSSKKLLLSDSGFYLCAWSGVLAKNIQYFGAGTRLSVL.

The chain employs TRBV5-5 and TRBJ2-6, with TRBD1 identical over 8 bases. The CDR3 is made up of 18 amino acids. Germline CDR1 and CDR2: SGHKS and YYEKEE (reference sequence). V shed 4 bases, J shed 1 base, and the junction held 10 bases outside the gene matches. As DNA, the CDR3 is TGTGCCAGCAGCCGGAGGACAGGGTCCCAATCTGGGGCCAACGTCCTGACTTTC. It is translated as CASSRRTGSQSGANVLTF. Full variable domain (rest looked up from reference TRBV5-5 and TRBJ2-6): DAGVTQSPTHLIKTRGQQVTLRCSPISGHKSVSWYQQVLGQGPQFIFQYYEKEERGRGNFPDRFSARQFPNYSSELNVNALLLGDSALYLCASSRRTGSQSGANVLTFGAGSRLTVL.

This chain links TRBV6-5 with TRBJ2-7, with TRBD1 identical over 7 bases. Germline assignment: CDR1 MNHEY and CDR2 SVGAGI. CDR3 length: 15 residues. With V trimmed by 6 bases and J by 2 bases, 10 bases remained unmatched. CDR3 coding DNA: TGTGCCAGCAGCCCCCGGGACAGCCCGACCTACGAGCAGTACTTC. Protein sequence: CASSPRDSPTYEQYF.

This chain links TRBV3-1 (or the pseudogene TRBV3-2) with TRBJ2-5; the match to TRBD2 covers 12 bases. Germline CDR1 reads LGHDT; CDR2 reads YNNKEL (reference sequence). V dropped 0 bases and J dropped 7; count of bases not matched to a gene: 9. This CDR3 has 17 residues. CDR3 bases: TGTGCCAGCAGCCAAGAATGGCTAGCGGGGGGGCCAGCGACCCAGTACTTC. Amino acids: CASSQEWLAGGPATQYF.

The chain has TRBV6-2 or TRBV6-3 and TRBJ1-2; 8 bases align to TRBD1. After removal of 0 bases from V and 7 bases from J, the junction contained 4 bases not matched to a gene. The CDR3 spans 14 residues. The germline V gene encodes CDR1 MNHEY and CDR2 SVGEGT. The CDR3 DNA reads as TGTGCCAGCAGTTACTCGGACAGGGATACTGGCTACACCTTC. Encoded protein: CASSYSDRDTGYTF.

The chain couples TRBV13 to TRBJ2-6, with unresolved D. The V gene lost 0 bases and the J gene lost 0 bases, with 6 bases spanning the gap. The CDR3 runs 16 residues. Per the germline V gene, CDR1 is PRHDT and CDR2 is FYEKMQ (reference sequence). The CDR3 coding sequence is TGTGCCAGCAGCTTAGGTGGCAGCTCTGGGGCCAACGTCCTGACTTTC. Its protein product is CASSLGGSSGANVLTF. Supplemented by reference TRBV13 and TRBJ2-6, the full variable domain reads AAGVIQSPRHLIKEKRETATLKCYPIPRHDTVYWYQQGPGQDPQFLISFYEKMQSDKGSIPDRFSAQQFSDYHSELNMSSLELGDSALYFCASSLGGSSGANVLTFGAGSRLTVL.